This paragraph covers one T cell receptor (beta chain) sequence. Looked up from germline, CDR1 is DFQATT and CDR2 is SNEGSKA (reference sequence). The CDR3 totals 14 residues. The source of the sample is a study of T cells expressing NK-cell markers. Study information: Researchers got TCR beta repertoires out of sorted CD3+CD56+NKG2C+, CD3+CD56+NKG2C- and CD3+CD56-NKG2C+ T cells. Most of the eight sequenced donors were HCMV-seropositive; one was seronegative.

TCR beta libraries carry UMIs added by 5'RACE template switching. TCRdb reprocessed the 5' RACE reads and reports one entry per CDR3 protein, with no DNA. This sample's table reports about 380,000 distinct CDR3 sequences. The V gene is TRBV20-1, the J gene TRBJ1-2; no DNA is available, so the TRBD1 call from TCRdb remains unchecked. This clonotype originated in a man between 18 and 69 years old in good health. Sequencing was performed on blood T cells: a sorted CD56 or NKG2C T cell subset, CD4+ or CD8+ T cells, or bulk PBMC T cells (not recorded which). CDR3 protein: CSARDPSRGEGYTF.